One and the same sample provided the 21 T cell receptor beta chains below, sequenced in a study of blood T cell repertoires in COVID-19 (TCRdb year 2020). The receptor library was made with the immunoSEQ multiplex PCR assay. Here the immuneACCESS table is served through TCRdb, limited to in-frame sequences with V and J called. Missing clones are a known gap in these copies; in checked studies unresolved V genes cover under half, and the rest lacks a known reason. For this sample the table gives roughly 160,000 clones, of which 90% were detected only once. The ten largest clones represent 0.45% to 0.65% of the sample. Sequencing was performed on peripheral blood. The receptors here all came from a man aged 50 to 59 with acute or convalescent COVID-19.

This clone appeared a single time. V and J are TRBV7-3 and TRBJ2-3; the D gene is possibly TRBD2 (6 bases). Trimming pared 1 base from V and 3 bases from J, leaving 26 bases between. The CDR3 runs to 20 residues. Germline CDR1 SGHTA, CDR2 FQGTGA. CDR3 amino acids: CASSLSIRLAPQAGTDTQYF. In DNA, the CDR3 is TGTGCCAGCAGCTTAAGTATTCGGCTAGCGCCCCAGGCTGGAACAGATACGCAGTATTTT.

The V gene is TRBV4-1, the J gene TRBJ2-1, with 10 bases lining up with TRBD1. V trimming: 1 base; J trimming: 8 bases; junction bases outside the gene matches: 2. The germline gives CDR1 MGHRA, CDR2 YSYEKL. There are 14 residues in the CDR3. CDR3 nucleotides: TGCGCCAGCAGCCAAGGGGACAGGGGCGATGAGCAGTTCTTC. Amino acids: CASSQGDRGDEQFF.

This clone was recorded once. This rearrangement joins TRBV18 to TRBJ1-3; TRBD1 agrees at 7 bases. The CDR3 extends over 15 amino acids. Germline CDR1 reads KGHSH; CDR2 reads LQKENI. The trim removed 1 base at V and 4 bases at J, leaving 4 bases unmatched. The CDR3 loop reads CASSPLDRAGNTIYF. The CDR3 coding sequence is TGTGCCAGCTCACCACTCGACAGGGCCGGAAACACCATATATTTT.

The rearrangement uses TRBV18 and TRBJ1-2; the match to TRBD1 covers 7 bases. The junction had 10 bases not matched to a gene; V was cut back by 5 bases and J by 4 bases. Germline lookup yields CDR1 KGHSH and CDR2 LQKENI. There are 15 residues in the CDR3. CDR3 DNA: TGTGCCAGCTCATTCTCTATCCGGGACAGCTATGGCTACACCTTC. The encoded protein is CASSFSIRDSYGYTF.

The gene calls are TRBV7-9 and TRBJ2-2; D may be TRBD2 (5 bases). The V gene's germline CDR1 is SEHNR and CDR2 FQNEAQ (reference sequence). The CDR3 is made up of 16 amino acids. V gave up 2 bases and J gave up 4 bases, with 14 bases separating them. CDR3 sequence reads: CASSLRSGVVTGELFF. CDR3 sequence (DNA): TGTGCCAGCAGCTTAAGGTCCGGGGTGGTCACCGGGGAGCTGTTTTTT.

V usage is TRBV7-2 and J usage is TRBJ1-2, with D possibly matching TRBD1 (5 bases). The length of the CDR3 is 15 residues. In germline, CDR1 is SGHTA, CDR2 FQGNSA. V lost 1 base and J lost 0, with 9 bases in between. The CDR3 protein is CASSLGGGANYGYTF. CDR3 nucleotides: TGTGCCAGCAGCTTAGGTGGGGGGGCTAACTATGGCTACACCTTC.

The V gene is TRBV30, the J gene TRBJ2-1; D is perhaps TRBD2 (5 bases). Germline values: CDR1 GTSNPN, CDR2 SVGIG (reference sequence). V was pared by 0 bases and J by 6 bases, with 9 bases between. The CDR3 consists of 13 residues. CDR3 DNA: TGTGCCTGGAGTGTCGGGGTCTCCAATGAGCAGTTCTTC. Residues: CAWSVGVSNEQFF.

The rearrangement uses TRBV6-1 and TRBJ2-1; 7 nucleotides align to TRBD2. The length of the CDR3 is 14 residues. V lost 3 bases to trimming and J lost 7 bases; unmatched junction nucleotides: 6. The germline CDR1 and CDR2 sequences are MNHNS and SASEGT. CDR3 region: CASSEGGPENEQFF. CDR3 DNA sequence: TGTGCCAGCAGTGAGGGAGGGCCTGAGAATGAGCAGTTCTTC.

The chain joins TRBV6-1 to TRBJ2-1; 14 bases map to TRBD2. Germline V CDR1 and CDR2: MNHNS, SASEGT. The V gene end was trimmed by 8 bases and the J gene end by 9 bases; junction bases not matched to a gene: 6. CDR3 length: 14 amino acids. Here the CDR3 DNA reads TGTGCCAGCCATCGACTAGCGGGAGGGGCTGAGCAGTTCTTC. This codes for CASHRLAGGAEQFF.

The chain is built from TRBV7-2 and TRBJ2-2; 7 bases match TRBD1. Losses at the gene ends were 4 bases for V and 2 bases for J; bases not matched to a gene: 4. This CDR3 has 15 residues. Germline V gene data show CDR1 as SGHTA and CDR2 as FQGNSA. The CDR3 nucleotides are TGTGCCAGCAGCTCGGGACAGCCCAACACCGGGGAGCTGTTTTTT. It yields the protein CASSSGQPNTGELFF.

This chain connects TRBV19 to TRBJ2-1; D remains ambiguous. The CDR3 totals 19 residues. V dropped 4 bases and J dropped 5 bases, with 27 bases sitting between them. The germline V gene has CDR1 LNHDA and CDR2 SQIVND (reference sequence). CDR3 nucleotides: TGTGCCAGTAGTAGAACCTTAAGACCAAGACTTGGCCCAAACAATGAGCAGTTCTTC. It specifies CASSRTLRPRLGPNNEQFF.

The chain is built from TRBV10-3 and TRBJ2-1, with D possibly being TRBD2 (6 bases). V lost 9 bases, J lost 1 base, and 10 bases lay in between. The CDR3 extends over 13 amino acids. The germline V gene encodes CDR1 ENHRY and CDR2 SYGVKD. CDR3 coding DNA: TGTGCCATTCTCGGAGGGTCCTACAATGAGCAGTTCTTC. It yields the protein CAILGGSYNEQFF.

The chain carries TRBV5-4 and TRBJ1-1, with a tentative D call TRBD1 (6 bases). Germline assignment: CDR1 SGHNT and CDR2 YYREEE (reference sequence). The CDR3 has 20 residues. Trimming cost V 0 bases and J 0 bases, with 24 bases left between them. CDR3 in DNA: TGTGCCAGCAGCTTGGTAAGGGGTTTGACAGGAGATATTGTGAACACTGAAGCTTTCTTT. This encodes CASSLVRGLTGDIVNTEAFF.

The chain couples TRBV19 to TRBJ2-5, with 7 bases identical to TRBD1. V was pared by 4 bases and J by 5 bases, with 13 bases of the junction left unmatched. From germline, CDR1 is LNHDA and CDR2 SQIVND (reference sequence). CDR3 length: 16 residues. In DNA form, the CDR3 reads TGTGCCAGTAGTACTTATACCGGGACAGTGGGGGAGACCCAGTACTTC. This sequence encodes CASSTYTGTVGETQYF.

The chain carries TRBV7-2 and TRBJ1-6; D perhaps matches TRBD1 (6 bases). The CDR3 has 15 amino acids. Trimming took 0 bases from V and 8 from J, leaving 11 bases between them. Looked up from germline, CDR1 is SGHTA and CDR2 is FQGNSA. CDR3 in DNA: TGTGCCAGCAGCTTAGCCCAGGGGTCGGATTCACCCCTCCACTTT. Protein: CASSLAQGSDSPLHF.

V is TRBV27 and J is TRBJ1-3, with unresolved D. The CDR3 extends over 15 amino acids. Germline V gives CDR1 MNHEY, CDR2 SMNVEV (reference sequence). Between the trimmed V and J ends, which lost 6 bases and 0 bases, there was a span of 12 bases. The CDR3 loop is CASSPTTTSGNTIYF. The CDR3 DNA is TGTGCCAGCAGCCCCACAACCACCTCTGGAAACACCATATATTTT.

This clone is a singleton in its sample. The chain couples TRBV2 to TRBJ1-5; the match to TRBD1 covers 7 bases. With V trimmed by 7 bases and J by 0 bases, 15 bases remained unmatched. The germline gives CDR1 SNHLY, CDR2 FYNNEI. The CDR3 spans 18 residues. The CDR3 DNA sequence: TGTGCCAGCACTGCTCCGCTCGGGACAGCAGATAGCAATCAGCCCCAGCATTTT. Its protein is CASTAPLGTADSNQPQHF.

The CDR3 sequence is CASSPGAGAYNEQFF. CDR3 nucleotides: TGTGCCAGCTCACCTGGAGCGGGAGCCTACAATGAGCAGTTCTTC. The V and J genes are TRBV18 and TRBJ2-1, with 8 nucleotides matching TRBD2. After removal of 3 bases from V and 2 bases from J, the junction contained 3 bases not matched to a gene. Germline V gene sequence: CDR1 KGHSH, CDR2 LQKENI. This CDR3 contains 15 residues.

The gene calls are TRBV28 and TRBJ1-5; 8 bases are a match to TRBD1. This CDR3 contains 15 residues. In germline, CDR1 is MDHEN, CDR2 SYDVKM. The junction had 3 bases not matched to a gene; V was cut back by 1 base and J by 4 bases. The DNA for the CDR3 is TGTGCCAGCAGTTTATCCACAGGGGGAAATCAGCCCCAGCATTTT. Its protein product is CASSLSTGGNQPQHF.

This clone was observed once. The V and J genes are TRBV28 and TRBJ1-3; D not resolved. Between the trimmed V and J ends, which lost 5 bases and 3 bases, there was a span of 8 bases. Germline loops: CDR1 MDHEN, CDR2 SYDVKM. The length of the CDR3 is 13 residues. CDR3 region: CASSIASGNTIYF. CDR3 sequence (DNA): TGTGCCAGCAGTATCGCGAGTGGAAACACCATATATTTT.

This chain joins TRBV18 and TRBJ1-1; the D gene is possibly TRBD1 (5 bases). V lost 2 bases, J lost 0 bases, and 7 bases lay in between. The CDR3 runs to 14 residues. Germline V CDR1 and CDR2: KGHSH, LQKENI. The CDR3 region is CASSPDRLNTEAFF. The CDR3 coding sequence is TGTGCCAGCTCACCAGACAGACTGAACACTGAAGCTTTCTTT.